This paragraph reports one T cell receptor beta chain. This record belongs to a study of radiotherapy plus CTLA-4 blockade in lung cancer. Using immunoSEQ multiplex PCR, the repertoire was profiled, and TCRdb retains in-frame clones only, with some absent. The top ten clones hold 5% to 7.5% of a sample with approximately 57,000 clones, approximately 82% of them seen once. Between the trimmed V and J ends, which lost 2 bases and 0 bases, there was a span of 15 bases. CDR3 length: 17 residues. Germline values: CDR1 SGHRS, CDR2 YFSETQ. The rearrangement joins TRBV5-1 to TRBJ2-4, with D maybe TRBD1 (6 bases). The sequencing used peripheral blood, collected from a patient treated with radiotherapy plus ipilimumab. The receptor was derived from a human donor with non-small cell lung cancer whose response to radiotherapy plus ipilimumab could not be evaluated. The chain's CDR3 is CASSFQGMSLAKNIQYF. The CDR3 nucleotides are TGCGCCAGCAGCTTCCAGGGGATGTCGCTAGCCAAAAACATTCAGTACTTC.